This T cell receptor (beta chain) was sequenced during a study of blood T cell repertoires in COVID-19. Background on the study: T cells, B-cell-depleted T cells, or PBMCs provided the cDNA or gDNA that served as material.

V was shortened by 6 bases and J by 5 bases, with 16 bases between the two germline ends. Per germline, CDR1 MNHNY and CDR2 SVGAGI (reference sequence). This CDR3 spans 14 amino acids. Here immunoSEQ multiplex PCR was the method, and the copy in TCRdb shows in-frame clones only, minus some. The data contain about 11,000 clones, approximately 70% of them singletons. The chain is built from TRBV6-6 and TRBJ1-1; no reliable D call. The origin of this receptor is a man in his fifties or sixties with COVID-19, enrolled during active disease. What was sequenced was peripheral blood. The CDR3 DNA reads as TGTGCCAGCAGGACACCGGTTTATTGGACTGAAGCTTTCTTT. Encoded protein: CASRTPVYWTEAFF.